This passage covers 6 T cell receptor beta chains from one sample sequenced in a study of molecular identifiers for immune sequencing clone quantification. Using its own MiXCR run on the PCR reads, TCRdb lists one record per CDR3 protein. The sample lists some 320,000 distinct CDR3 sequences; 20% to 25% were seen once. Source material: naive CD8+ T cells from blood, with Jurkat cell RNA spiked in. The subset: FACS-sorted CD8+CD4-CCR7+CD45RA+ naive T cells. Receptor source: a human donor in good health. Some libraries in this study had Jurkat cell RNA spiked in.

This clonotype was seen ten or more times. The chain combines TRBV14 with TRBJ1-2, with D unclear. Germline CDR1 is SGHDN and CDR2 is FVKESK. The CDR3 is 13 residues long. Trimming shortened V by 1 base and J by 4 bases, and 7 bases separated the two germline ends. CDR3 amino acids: CASSQGAIYGYTF. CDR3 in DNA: TGTGCCAGCAGCCAAGGAGCGATCTATGGCTACACCTTC.

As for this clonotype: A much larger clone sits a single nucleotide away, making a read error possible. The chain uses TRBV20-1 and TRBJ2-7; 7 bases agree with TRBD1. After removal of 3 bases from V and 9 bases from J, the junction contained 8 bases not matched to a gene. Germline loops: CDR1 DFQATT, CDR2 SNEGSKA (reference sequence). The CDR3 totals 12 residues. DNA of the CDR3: TGCAGTGCTAGGAACAGGGGCCACGGGCAGTACTTC. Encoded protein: CSARNRGHGQYF.

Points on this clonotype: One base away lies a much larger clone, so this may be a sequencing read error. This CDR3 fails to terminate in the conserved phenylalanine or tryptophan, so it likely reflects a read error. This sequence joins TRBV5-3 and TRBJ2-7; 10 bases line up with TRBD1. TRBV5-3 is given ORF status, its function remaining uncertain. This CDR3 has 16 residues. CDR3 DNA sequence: TGTGCCAGCAGCTTGGAGGCCACCGGGACAGGGGTCGAGCAGTACATC. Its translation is CASSLEATGTGVEQYI.

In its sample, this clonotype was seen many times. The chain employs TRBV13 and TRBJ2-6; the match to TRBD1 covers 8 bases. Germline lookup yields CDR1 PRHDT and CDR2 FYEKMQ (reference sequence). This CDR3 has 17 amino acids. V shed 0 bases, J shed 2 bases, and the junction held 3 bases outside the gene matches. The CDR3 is CASSLGQGAAGANVLTF. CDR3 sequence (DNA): TGTGCCAGCAGCTTAGGGCAGGGGGCTGCTGGGGCCAACGTCCTGACTTTC. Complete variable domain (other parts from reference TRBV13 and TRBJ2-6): AAGVIQSPRHLIKEKRETATLKCYPIPRHDTVYWYQQGPGQDPQFLISFYEKMQSDKGSIPDRFSAQQFSDYHSELNMSSLELGDSALYFCASSLGQGAAGANVLTFGAGSRLTVL.

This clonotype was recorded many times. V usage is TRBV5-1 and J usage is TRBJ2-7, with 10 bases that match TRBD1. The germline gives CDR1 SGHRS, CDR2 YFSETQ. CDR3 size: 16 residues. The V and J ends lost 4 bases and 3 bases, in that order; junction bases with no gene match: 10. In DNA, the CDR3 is TGCGCCAGCAGCCCCGAGGGGACAGGGGAGCGCTACGAGCAGTACTTC. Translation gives CASSPEGTGERYEQYF.

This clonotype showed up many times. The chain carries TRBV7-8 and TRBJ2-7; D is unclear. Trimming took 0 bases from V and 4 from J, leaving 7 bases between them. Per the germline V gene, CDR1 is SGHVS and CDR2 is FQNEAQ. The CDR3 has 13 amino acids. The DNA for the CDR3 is TGTGCCAGCAGCTTAGCGATCCGGTACGAGCAGTACTTC. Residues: CASSLAIRYEQYF.